This TCR beta chain stems from a study of blood T cell repertoires in COVID-19. The CDR3 consists of 14 residues. From germline, CDR1 is SGDLS and CDR2 YYNGEE. Trimming at V came to 3 bases and at J to 4 bases, leaving 3 bases not matched to a gene. Authors' analysis steps: Using reference gene primer amplification, nucleated cell counts were estimated. Some clones are missing from TCRdb's copy, which holds only in-frame ones; the method was immunoSEQ multiplex PCR. The DNA gave D and trimming, while V, J and clone size come from that table. This table has approximately 350,000 clones, 75% to 90% appearing once.

V usage is TRBV9 and J usage is TRBJ1-2; 10 nucleotides align to TRBD1. The sequenced material came from PBMCs or T cells enriched from blood (not recorded which). This receptor was obtained from a woman aged 45-65 years who had recovered from COVID-19. CDR3 amino acids: CASSATGGAYGYTF. CDR3 coding DNA: TGTGCCAGCAGCGCGACAGGGGGCGCCTATGGCTACACCTTC.